This T cell receptor (beta chain) was captured in a study of T cell repertoires in cytomegalovirus infection. This clonotype was seen repeatedly, ten times or more. Via MiXCR, TCRdb re-called the reads, giving one row per CDR3 protein. The table includes around 330,000 distinct CDR3 sequences, around a sixth detected once. The CDR3 sequence is 16 residues long. Germline V gene lookup returns CDR1 MNHEY and CDR2 SVGEGT. V dropped 6 bases and J dropped 0; count of bases not matched to a gene: 10. The sequencing input was PBMCs. This sequence joins TRBV6-2 or TRBV6-3 and TRBJ1-1, with 7 bases lining up with TRBD1. The receptor's source is a human donor in good health (CMV status not recorded). Some clones in this sample may be carry-over from other donors' samples. The CDR3 sequence is CASRFGQADMNTEAFF. The CDR3 bases are TGTGCCAGCAGATTCGGACAGGCTGACATGAACACTGAAGCTTTCTTT.